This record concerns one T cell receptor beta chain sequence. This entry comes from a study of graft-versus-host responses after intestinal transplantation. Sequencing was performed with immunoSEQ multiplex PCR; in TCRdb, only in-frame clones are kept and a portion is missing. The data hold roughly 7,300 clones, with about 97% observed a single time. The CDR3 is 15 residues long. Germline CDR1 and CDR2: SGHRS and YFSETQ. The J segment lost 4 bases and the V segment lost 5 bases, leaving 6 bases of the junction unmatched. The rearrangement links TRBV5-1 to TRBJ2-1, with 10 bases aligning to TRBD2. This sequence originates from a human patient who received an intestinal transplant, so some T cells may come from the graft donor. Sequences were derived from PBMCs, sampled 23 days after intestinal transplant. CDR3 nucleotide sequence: TGCGCCAGCAGTTTCGGACTAGCGGCGTACAATGAGCAGTTCTTC. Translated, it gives CASSFGLAAYNEQFF.